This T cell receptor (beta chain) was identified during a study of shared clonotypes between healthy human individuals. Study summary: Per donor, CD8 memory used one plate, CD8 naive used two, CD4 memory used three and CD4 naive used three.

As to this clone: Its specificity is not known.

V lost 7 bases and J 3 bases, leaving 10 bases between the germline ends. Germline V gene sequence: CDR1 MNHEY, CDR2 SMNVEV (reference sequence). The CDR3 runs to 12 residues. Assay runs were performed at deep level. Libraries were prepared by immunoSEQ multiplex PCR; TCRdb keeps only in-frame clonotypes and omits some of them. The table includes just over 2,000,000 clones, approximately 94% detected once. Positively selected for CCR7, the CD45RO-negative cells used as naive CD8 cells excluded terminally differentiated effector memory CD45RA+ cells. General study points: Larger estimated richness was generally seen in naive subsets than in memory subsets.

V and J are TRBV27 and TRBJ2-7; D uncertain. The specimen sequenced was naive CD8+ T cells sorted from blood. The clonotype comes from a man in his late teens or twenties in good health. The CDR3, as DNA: TGTGCCAGCATGAGCAGTAGCTACGAGCAGTACTTC. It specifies CASMSSSYEQYF.